These 32 T cell receptor beta chains were all obtained from the same sample, sequenced in a study of early T cells in non-severe SARS-CoV-2 infection. One entry per CDR3 protein results from TCRdb running MiXCR on the 5' RACE reads. This sample yields around 70,000 distinct CDR3 sequences, of which about 16% are seen a single time; more than 10% belongs to the top ten. The sequencing input was whole blood. The receptors shown here come from an adult who was a healthcare worker with PCR-confirmed SARS-CoV-2 infection or an uninfected control (not recorded which).

This clonotype was picked up a small number of times. This chain joins TRBV6-5 and TRBJ1-4, with TRBD1 matching over 7 bases. The CDR3 covers 15 residues. The J segment lost 5 bases and the V segment lost 6 bases, leaving 9 bases of the junction unmatched. Germline V gives CDR1 MNHEY, CDR2 SVGAGI. In DNA form, the CDR3 reads TGTGCCAGCAGGCAGACGGGACAGAAGAATGAAAAACTGTTTTTT. Translating gives CASRQTGQKNEKLFF.

The chain recombines TRBV7-2 with TRBJ2-5, with D perhaps matching TRBD1 (8 bases). CDR3 size: 16 residues. V lost 1 base and J 4 bases, leaving 16 bases between the germline ends. CDR1 SGHTA and CDR2 FQGNSA come from the germline V gene. The CDR3 coding sequence is TGTGCCAGCAGCTTAGGCCACAGGGGGGGGCGAGAGACCCAGTACTTC. This translates into CASSLGHRGGRETQYF.

This clonotype was seen more than once but under ten times. V and J are TRBV6-2 or TRBV6-3 and TRBJ2-1, with D maybe TRBD1 (5 bases). CDR3 size: 14 residues. Per the germline V gene, CDR1 is MNHEY and CDR2 is SVGEGT. The V and J ends lost 1 base and 6 bases respectively, with 10 bases between them. CDR3 sequence (DNA): TGTGCCAGCAGTTACTTCGACAGACGCAATGAGCAGTTCTTC. Translation: CASSYFDRRNEQFF.

This clonotype was counted ten times or more. This chain uses TRBV5-6 with TRBJ2-3; 12 bases map to TRBD2. The V gene end was trimmed by 2 bases and the J gene end by 4 bases; junction bases not matched to a gene: 8. This CDR3 region has 17 residues. Germline-derived CDR1 and CDR2 are SGHDT and YYEEEE. Here the CDR3 DNA reads TGTGCCAGCAGCTTACCTTCTAGCGGGGGGGCCGCAGATACGCAGTATTTT. It is translated as CASSLPSSGGAADTQYF.

V and J are TRBV5-1 and TRBJ2-1, with a weak D call TRBD2 (6 bases). In germline, CDR1 is SGHRS, CDR2 YFSETQ. V was pared by 0 bases and J by 1 base, with 11 bases between. The CDR3 has 16 residues. CDR3 sequence (DNA): TGCGCCAGCAGCTTGGCGTGGGGGAGGTCCTACAATGAGCAGTTCTTC. Translating gives CASSLAWGRSYNEQFF.

In this sample, this clonotype turned up many times. DNA for the CDR3: TGTGCCAGCAGCTCCCGGCCGTCGGCAGCGGGGAATTCACCCCTCCACTTT. It codes for CASSSRPSAAGNSPLHF. The rearrangement links TRBV13 to TRBJ1-6; D gene unclear. Germline-derived CDR1 and CDR2 are PRHDT and FYEKMQ (reference sequence). Trimming took off 4 bases at V and 7 bases at J, with 20 bases between the two ends. CDR3 length: 17 residues. Based on the CDR3 plus reference TRBV13 and TRBJ1-6, the full variable domain is AAGVIQSPRHLIKEKRETATLKCYPIPRHDTVYWYQQGPGQDPQFLISFYEKMQSDKGSIPDRFSAQQFSDYHSELNMSSLELGDSALYFCASSSRPSAAGNSPLHFGNGTRLTVT.

V is TRBV7-6 and J is TRBJ2-1; perhaps TRBD1 as D (6 bases). CDR3 length equals 12 residues. Germline loops: CDR1 SGHVS, CDR2 FNYEAQ. The V gene lost 5 bases and the J gene lost 10 bases, with 12 bases spanning the gap. This chain's CDR3 is CASSLNRDEQFF. Written as DNA, the CDR3 is TGTGCCAGCAGCCTTAACAGGGACGAGCAGTTCTTC.

This clonotype was observed a few times. For the CDR3, the DNA is TGTGCCAGCAGTCCCACCGGGACAGTCTATGGCTACACCTTC. As protein: CASSPTGTVYGYTF. V and J are TRBV28 and TRBJ1-2; 7 nucleotides line up with TRBD1. CDR1 and CDR2 from the germline V gene are MDHEN and SYDVKM. The CDR3 runs to 14 residues. With 5 bases clipped from V and 4 bases from J, the junction kept 7 bases outside the gene matches.

V and J are TRBV11-3 and TRBJ2-6; D unresolved. From germline, CDR1 is SGHNT and CDR2 YENEEA. V was pared by 0 bases and J by 4 bases, with 4 bases between. CDR3 length: 14 residues. The CDR3 spells CASSLEVGANVLTF. The CDR3 nucleotides are TGTGCCAGCAGCTTAGAAGTCGGGGCCAACGTCCTGACTTTC.

This clonotype was observed a handful of times. This chain connects TRBV7-6 to TRBJ2-2; D remains ambiguous. The CDR3 is made up of 15 amino acids. The germline gives CDR1 SGHVS, CDR2 FNYEAQ. Trimming took off 6 bases at V and 5 bases at J, with 16 bases between the two ends. Written as DNA, the CDR3 is TGTGCCAGCAGTTTCCAAACATATCCAACCGGGGAGCTGTTTTTT. Its protein is CASSFQTYPTGELFF. Based on the CDR3 plus reference TRBV7-6 and TRBJ2-2, the full variable domain is GAGVSQSPRYKVTKRGQDVALRCDPISGHVSLYWYRQALGQGPEFLTYFNYEAQQDKSGLPNDRFSAERPEGSISTLTIQRTEQRDSAMYRCASSFQTYPTGELFFGEGSRLTVL.

This chain joins TRBV28 and TRBJ2-1; D possibly corresponds to TRBD2 (7 bases). Between the trimmed V and J ends, which lost 2 bases and 7 bases, there was a span of 18 bases. Germline assignment: CDR1 MDHEN and CDR2 SYDVKM. This CDR3 has 16 amino acids. The CDR3 protein is CASSLGRGPTGNEQFF. The CDR3 nucleotides are TGTGCCAGCAGTTTAGGGCGGGGGCCTACCGGGAATGAGCAGTTCTTC.

At least ten counts were recorded for this clonotype. The CDR3 nucleotides read TGTGCCAGCAGCCGTAGGGCGCTTGAGCAGTTCTTC. Translation gives CASSRRALEQFF. The J gene is TRBJ2-1, the V gene TRBV5-6; D not certain. Looked up from germline, CDR1 is SGHDT and CDR2 is YYEEEE. V was cut by 4 bases and J by 9 bases, with 11 bases left in between. The length of the CDR3 is 12 residues.

This clonotype has only a few counts. The chain recombines TRBV5-1 with TRBJ1-1, with 12 bases matching TRBD1. Germline-derived CDR1 and CDR2 are SGHRS and YFSETQ. The CDR3 extends over 17 amino acids. V lost 4 bases to trimming and J lost 4 bases; unmatched junction nucleotides: 11. CDR3 nucleotides: TGCGCCAGCAGCCCCGAGGGGACAGGGGGCTCTCCCACTGAAGCTTTCTTT. Translating gives CASSPEGTGGSPTEAFF.

The rearrangement uses TRBV20-1 and TRBJ2-7; 8 nucleotides align to TRBD1. CDR3 length: 11 residues. Trimming took 5 bases from V and 5 from J; bases not matched to a gene: 2. The germline gives CDR1 DFQATT, CDR2 SNEGSKA (reference sequence). CDR3 nucleotide sequence: TGCAGTGCTTACAGGGGGGACGAGCAGTACTTC. Amino acid sequence: CSAYRGDEQYF.

This clonotype was found a few times. The V call is TRBV24-1, the J call TRBJ2-1, with D perhaps TRBD2 (6 bases). The CDR3 extends over 13 amino acids. The germline gives CDR1 KGHDR, CDR2 SFDVKD. V gave up 0 bases and J gave up 10 bases, with 9 bases separating them. The CDR3 DNA reads TGTGCCACCAGTGATTTGAAGGCGGGAGAGCAGTTCTTC. Amino acids: CATSDLKAGEQFF.

Only a few counts were recorded for this clonotype. The chain recombines TRBV7-2 with TRBJ2-1, with D maybe TRBD1 (6 bases). The CDR3 sequence is 14 residues long. Germline assignment: CDR1 SGHTA and CDR2 FQGNSA. Trimming pared 5 bases from V and 2 bases from J, leaving 10 bases between. The CDR3 DNA follows: TGTGCCAGCAGCCCTCAGGGGACCTACAATGAGCAGTTCTTC. This encodes CASSPQGTYNEQFF.

This chain joins TRBV20-1 and TRBJ2-7; D possibly corresponds to TRBD1 (6 bases). V dropped 6 bases and J dropped 1 base, with 13 bases sitting between them. CDR1 and CDR2 (germline): DFQATT, SNEGSKA (reference sequence). The CDR3 runs 13 residues. This CDR3 is CSAQLQGSYEQYF. The CDR3 DNA follows: TGCAGTGCCCAACTACAGGGTTCCTACGAGCAGTACTTC.

This clonotype was observed a single time. This could be a read error, since a much larger clone is one nucleotide away. The rearrangement links TRBV3-1 to TRBJ1-2; D unresolved. Trimming shortened V by 0 bases and J by 10 bases, and 9 bases separated the two germline ends. The CDR3 loop spans 12 amino acids. CDR1 and CDR2 (germline): LGHDT, YNNKEL (reference sequence). CDR3 coding DNA: TGTGCCAGCAGCCAAGACCACAGCTCCTACACCTTC. Residues: CASSQDHSSYTF.

Points on this clonotype: A junction boundary mismatches the germline segment, possibly from a read error. This chain uses TRBV7-3 with TRBJ1-1, with 9 bases fitting TRBD1. CDR1 is SGHTA, CDR2 FQGTGA, per germline. The CDR3 totals 15 residues. This CDR3 reads CASSLTRTGATEAFF. The CDR3 nucleotides are TGTGCCAGCAGCCTAACAAGGACAGGGGCCACTGAAGCTTTCTTT.

This clonotype has just a few counts. The chain couples TRBV9 to TRBJ1-5; TRBD1 is a possible D gene (5 bases). V lost 5 bases and J 2 bases, leaving 17 bases between the germline ends. CDR1 is SGDLS and CDR2 is YYNGEE in the germline V gene. The CDR3 consists of 16 residues. The CDR3 DNA sequence: TGTGCCAGCAGACGCGTTATGGGACGTTGCAATCAGCCCCAGCATTTT. Its protein product is CASRRVMGRCNQPQHF.

This clonotype showed up just a few times. The rearrangement uses TRBV2 and TRBJ1-5, with D possibly being TRBD1 (5 bases). CDR3 length: 13 residues. The V and J ends lost 8 bases and 0 bases respectively, with 8 bases between them. Per the germline V gene, CDR1 is SNHLY and CDR2 is FYNNEI. CDR3 loop: CASAGDSNQPQHF. CDR3 nucleotide sequence: TGTGCCAGCGCGGGGGATAGCAATCAGCCCCAGCATTTT.

This clonotype was seen ten or more times. The rearrangement links TRBV7-2 to TRBJ2-5, with 9 bases lining up with TRBD1. V shed 5 bases, J shed 4 bases, and the junction held 5 bases outside the gene matches. Germline lookup yields CDR1 SGHTA and CDR2 FQGNSA. The CDR3 is 14 amino acids. As DNA, the CDR3 is TGTGCCAGCAGCCACAGGGGGCGCGGAGAGACCCAGTACTTC. Amino acids: CASSHRGRGETQYF.

V gene TRBV12-3 or TRBV12-4 combines with J gene TRBJ2-2, with a possible D match to TRBD1 (6 bases). Trimming took 5 bases from V and 5 from J, leaving 12 bases between them. This CDR3 is 14 amino acids long. CDR3 bases: TGTGCCAGCAGTCCTAGCACAGGGACCGGGGAGCTGTTTTTT. Translating it yields CASSPSTGTGELFF.

In its sample, this clonotype was seen many times. The V call is TRBV29-1, the J call TRBJ2-3; D remains unclear. The germline CDR1 and CDR2 sequences are SQVTM and ANQGSEA. V lost 5 bases and J lost 6, with 9 bases in between. The CDR3 sequence is 11 residues long. CDR3 protein: CSVRTTDTQYF. The DNA for the CDR3 is TGCAGCGTTCGGACCACGGATACGCAGTATTTT.

V and J are TRBV19 and TRBJ2-5; TRBD1 aligns across 7 bases. Losses at the gene ends were 2 bases for V and 4 bases for J; bases not matched to a gene: 1. The CDR3 runs to 13 residues. Germline loops: CDR1 LNHDA, CDR2 SQIVND (reference sequence). The CDR3 region is CASSINRGETQYF. In DNA form, the CDR3 reads TGTGCCAGTAGTATAAACAGGGGAGAGACCCAGTACTTC.

J is TRBJ1-1 and V is TRBV20-1; D is possibly TRBD1 (6 bases). V shed 0 bases and J shed 0 bases, with 11 bases lying between them. Germline V CDR1 and CDR2: DFQATT, SNEGSKA (reference sequence). This CDR3 spans 15 amino acids. CDR3 sequence: CSARDIRGLNTEAFF. The CDR3 DNA reads TGCAGTGCTAGAGATATTCGGGGGCTGAACACTGAAGCTTTCTTT.

The chain employs TRBV12-3 or TRBV12-4 and TRBJ1-2, with 8 bases aligning to TRBD1. The CDR3 runs 14 residues. V shed 5 bases, J shed 7 bases, and the junction held 9 bases outside the gene matches. CDR3 protein: CASSPRRQGSGYTF. The CDR3 DNA sequence: TGTGCCAGCAGTCCACGCCGACAGGGGTCTGGCTACACCTTC.

This clonotype was picked up a small number of times. The rearrangement joins TRBV6-2 or TRBV6-3 to TRBJ1-5; D unresolved. Trimming left V 6 bases short and J 12 bases short, with 12 bases between. Germline V CDR1 and CDR2: MNHEY, SVGEGT. This CDR3 region has 11 residues. The CDR3 DNA sequence: TGTGCCAGCAGGGGCTTAGCGCACCAGCATTTT. Translation gives CASRGLAHQHF.

This clonotype was picked up a small number of times. The genes are TRBV20-1 and TRBJ2-3; a weak D match, TRBD2 (6 bases). The germline V gene encodes CDR1 DFQATT and CDR2 SNEGSKA (reference sequence). The CDR3 length is 17 residues. V lost 0 bases to trimming and J lost 2 bases, with 18 bases between them. The CDR3 region is CSARDPYGRGFTDTQYF. In nucleotides, the CDR3 is TGCAGTGCTAGAGATCCCTACGGGAGAGGTTTCACAGATACGCAGTATTTT.

This clonotype was observed a handful of times. J is TRBJ2-2 and V is TRBV6-2 or TRBV6-3; TRBD1 aligns across 9 bases. From germline, CDR1 is MNHEY and CDR2 SVGEGT. V shed 4 bases, J shed 1 base, and the junction held 7 bases outside the gene matches. The CDR3 covers 17 residues. The CDR3 coding sequence is TGTGCCAGCAGTTGGGACAGGGTTGAGGAGAACACCGGGGAGCTGTTTTTT. Translating gives CASSWDRVEENTGELFF.

This rearrangement joins TRBV6-2 or TRBV6-3 to TRBJ2-2; 10 bases agree with TRBD2. Germline lookup yields CDR1 MNHEY and CDR2 SVGEGT. V gave up 8 bases and J gave up 6 bases; unmatched junction bases: 9. This CDR3 has 15 residues. CDR3 coding DNA: TGTGCCAGCCTGGGCGGGCTAGCGGGAGCCGGGGAGCTGTTTTTT. Its translation is CASLGGLAGAGELFF.

This clonotype appeared many times. This chain links TRBV28 with TRBJ2-5, with TRBD2 identical over 10 bases. This CDR3 comprises 15 residues. V lost 5 bases to trimming and J lost 5 bases; unmatched junction nucleotides: 8. From germline, CDR1 is MDHEN and CDR2 SYDVKM. CDR3 DNA sequence: TGTGCCAGCAGTGACCCTAGCGGGAGAGGGGAGACCCAGTACTTC. Residues: CASSDPSGRGETQYF.